The 25 T cell receptor beta chains in this list originate from one sample, sequenced in a study of monozygotic twins with inflammatory bowel disease. From the 5' RACE reads, TCRdb lists one entry per CDR3 protein and no DNA. This specimen shows approximately 400,000 distinct CDR3 sequences; the ten leading clones hold around 2.6%. Sequencing input: blood. Every receptor here comes from a human donor with ulcerative colitis or Crohn's disease, or a healthy co-twin of an affected twin (not recorded which).

J is TRBJ2-3 and V is TRBV12-3 or TRBV12-4; TCRdb gives TRBD2 as the D gene, but with no DNA this cannot be confirmed. CDR3 length equals 11 residues. CDR3: CASTSYDTQYF.

The chain couples TRBV5-6 to TRBJ2-7; TCRdb selects TRBD1, and the lack of DNA leaves this call unchecked. The germline V gene has CDR1 SGHDT and CDR2 YYEEEE. The CDR3 is made up of 16 amino acids. CDR3 in amino acids: CASSRPTGTQSYEQYF.

V is TRBV20-1 and J is TRBJ2-5; TCRdb returns TRBD2, unconfirmable since there is no DNA. CDR3 length: 14 amino acids. Germline CDR1 and CDR2: DFQATT and SNEGSKA (reference sequence). The CDR3 loop is CSAPQRGNKETQYF.

The chain couples TRBV29-1 to TRBJ2-3; with no DNA, the TCRdb D assignment of TRBD2 cannot be verified. The CDR3 is 14 amino acids. CDR1 and CDR2 (germline): SQVTM, ANQGSEA. The CDR3 protein is CSVAIAGGTDTQYF.

This chain uses TRBV6-2 or TRBV6-3 with TRBJ1-1. Per germline, CDR1 MNHEY and CDR2 SVGEGT. CDR3 length: 14 residues. CDR3 protein: CASRSTYMNTEAFF.

This sequence joins TRBV30 and TRBJ2-6. Germline V gene lookup returns CDR1 GTSNPN and CDR2 SVGIG (reference sequence). The CDR3 loop spans 14 amino acids. CDR3 region: CAWSSPSGANVLTF.

The genes are TRBV4-3 and TRBJ1-6; TCRdb outputs TRBD1, but without DNA this stays unchecked. CDR3 size: 17 residues. Germline CDR1 reads LGHNA; CDR2 reads YSLEER. CDR3 sequence: CASSQDPVTGRNSPLHF.

J is TRBJ2-2 and V is TRBV20-1; TCRdb reports TRBD2, a call that lacks DNA to check it against. This CDR3 has 13 amino acids. The germline V gene encodes CDR1 DFQATT and CDR2 SNEGSKA (reference sequence). The CDR3 reads CSAAGPHTGELFF.

The chain recombines TRBV18 with TRBJ2-7; the D gene TCRdb calls, TRBD1, cannot be checked with no DNA. The CDR3 is 15 residues long. Germline CDR1 is KGHSH and CDR2 is LQKENI. CDR3: CASSPSPGQGAAEYF.

The rearrangement links TRBV7-2 to TRBJ1-3; TCRdb lists TRBD1, though no DNA is available to test this call. Germline lookup yields CDR1 SGHTA and CDR2 FQGNSA. The CDR3 sequence is 13 residues long. CDR3 sequence reads: CASSVERGDTIYF.

V is TRBV2 and J is TRBJ1-2; TCRdb proposes TRBD1, but this gene call is untestable without DNA. The germline CDR1 and CDR2 sequences are SNHLY and FYNNEI. This CDR3 comprises 13 residues. The CDR3 region is CASRERTALGYTF.

This chain links TRBV7-3 with TRBJ2-7. Germline values: CDR1 SGHTA, CDR2 FQGTGA. The CDR3 contains 13 residues. The CDR3 protein is CASSSANSYEQYF.

This rearrangement joins TRBV7-2 to TRBJ1-1; TCRdb selects TRBD1, and the lack of DNA leaves this call unchecked. CDR3 length: 16 residues. Germline CDR1 SGHTA, CDR2 FQGNSA. The CDR3 spells CASSDTTGGMNTEAFF.

The CDR3 spells CASTSFMQGDNEQFF. J is TRBJ2-1 and V is TRBV6-5; TCRdb reports TRBD1, a call that lacks DNA to check it against. The CDR3 extends over 15 amino acids. Germline V CDR1 and CDR2: MNHEY, SVGAGI.

The rearrangement links TRBV29-1 to TRBJ1-4. The CDR3 length is 13 residues. In germline, CDR1 is SQVTM, CDR2 ANQGSEA. CDR3: CSVEWGGDEKLFF.

The chain employs TRBV11-2 and TRBJ2-3; TCRdb selects TRBD1, and the lack of DNA leaves this call unchecked. Germline CDR1 reads SGHAT; CDR2 reads FQNNGV. The CDR3 is made up of 16 amino acids. The CDR3 loop is CASSERTGWNTDTQYF. The full variable domain, completed using reference TRBV11-2 and TRBJ2-3, is EAGVAQSPRYKIIEKRQSVAFWCNPISGHATLYWYQQILGQGPKLLIQFQNNGVVDDSQLPKDRFSAERLKGVDSTLKIQPAKLEDSAVYLCASSERTGWNTDTQYFGPGTRLTVL.

The gene calls are TRBV10-3 and TRBJ2-7; no DNA is available, so the TRBD1 call from TCRdb remains unchecked. CDR3 size: 13 residues. Per germline, CDR1 ENHRY and CDR2 SYGVKD. CDR3 sequence: CAIGPPGTYEQYF.

The chain uses TRBV3-1 and TRBJ2-1. CDR1 is LGHDT, CDR2 YNNKEL, per germline (reference sequence). The length of the CDR3 is 16 residues. The CDR3 reads CASSQDRGFVDNEQFF.

The rearrangement uses TRBV6-5 and TRBJ2-7. Germline V gives CDR1 MNHEY, CDR2 SVGAGI. The CDR3 contains 11 residues. The CDR3 sequence is CASSTPYEQYF.

The rearrangement links TRBV7-2 to TRBJ1-5; without DNA, the TCRdb call of TRBD1 cannot be checked. The CDR3 has 14 amino acids. Germline loops: CDR1 SGHTA, CDR2 FQGNSA. This CDR3 reads CASSLKQGSQPQHF.

This chain uses TRBV12-3 or TRBV12-4 with TRBJ1-1. The CDR3 runs to 14 residues. The chain's CDR3 is CASSPSEVNTEAFF.

The chain combines TRBV9 with TRBJ1-4; checking the TCRdb D call of TRBD1 is not possible without DNA. The CDR3 consists of 15 residues. Germline lookup yields CDR1 SGDLS and CDR2 YYNGEE. The CDR3 sequence: CASSSRGSINEKLFF.

This chain connects TRBV7-7 to TRBJ2-1; TCRdb indicates TRBD2, and absent DNA this call remains unverified. Germline assignment: CDR1 SSHAT and CDR2 FNYEAQ (reference sequence). The CDR3 covers 15 residues. This CDR3 is CASSLVAGSFGEQFF.

J is TRBJ2-7 and V is TRBV12-3 or TRBV12-4; without DNA, the TCRdb call of TRBD2 cannot be checked. This CDR3 is built from 16 residues. CDR3 sequence: CASSPNNPVGEDEQYF.

V is TRBV5-5 and J is TRBJ2-7; the TCRdb D gene call, TRBD1, has no DNA to confirm it. The CDR3 is made up of 15 amino acids. Germline loops: CDR1 SGHKS, CDR2 YYEKEE (reference sequence). This CDR3 reads CASSLDRDGSYEQYF.